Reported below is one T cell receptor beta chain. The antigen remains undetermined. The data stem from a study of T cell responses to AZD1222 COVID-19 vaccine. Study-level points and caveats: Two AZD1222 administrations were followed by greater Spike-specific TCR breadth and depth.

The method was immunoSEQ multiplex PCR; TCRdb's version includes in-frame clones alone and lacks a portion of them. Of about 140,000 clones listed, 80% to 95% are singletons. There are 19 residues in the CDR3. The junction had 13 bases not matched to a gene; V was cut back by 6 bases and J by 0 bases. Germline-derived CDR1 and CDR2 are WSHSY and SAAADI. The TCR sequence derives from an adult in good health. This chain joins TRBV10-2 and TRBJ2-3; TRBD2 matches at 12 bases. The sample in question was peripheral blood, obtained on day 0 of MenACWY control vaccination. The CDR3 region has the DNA TGCGCCAGCAGCCTCATCGGACTAGCGGGAATTCCTAGCACAGATACGCAGTATTTT. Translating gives CASSLIGLAGIPSTDTQYF.